The 2 T cell receptor beta chains below all came from one sample that was sequenced in a study of CD8+ T cells in alopecia areata. RNA was extracted and reverse transcribed into cDNA as the sequencing template. Measured with immunoSEQ multiplex PCR; TCRdb has only the in-frame clones, and not every one. Among under 300,000 clones listed, around 67% were seen once. The sequencing used CD4+ T cells sorted from blood, collected at week 0. The origin of the receptors is a human donor with alopecia areata.

The V and J genes are TRBV25-1 and TRBJ2-5; the match to TRBD2 covers 7 bases. Per germline, CDR1 MGHDK and CDR2 SYGVNS. This CDR3 comprises 16 residues. Trimming at V came to 4 bases and at J to 4 bases, leaving 12 bases not matched to a gene. The CDR3 loop reads CASSGGMAGVRETQYF. For the CDR3, the DNA is TGTGCCAGCAGTGGGGGAATGGCGGGGGTTCGAGAGACCCAGTACTTC.

The chain is built from TRBV4-2 and TRBJ1-5; TRBD1 might be the D (5 bases). Germline CDR1 LGHNA, CDR2 YNFKEQ. The CDR3 consists of 12 residues. The germline V and J ends were trimmed by 1 base and 8 bases, with 6 bases remaining between them. The CDR3 protein is CASSQVGEPQHF. The CDR3 DNA reads as TGTGCCAGCAGCCAAGTGGGGGAGCCCCAGCATTTT.